The 2 T cell receptor beta chains reported below all come from one sample, sequenced in a study of blood T cell repertoires in COVID-19. Libraries were prepared by immunoSEQ multiplex PCR; TCRdb keeps only in-frame clonotypes and omits some of them. The top ten hold 2% to 2.5% of the sample, which has 290,000 or so clones, roughly nine tenths seen once. The sample taken for sequencing was peripheral blood. The receptors derive from a woman under 40 with COVID-19, enrolled during active disease.

The V gene is TRBV18, the J gene TRBJ2-7; 10 nucleotides agree with TRBD1. Germline values: CDR1 KGHSH, CDR2 LQKENI. With V trimmed by 3 bases and J by 5 bases, 1 base remained unmatched. The CDR3 is 13 residues long. The DNA of the CDR3 is TGTGCCAGCTCACCGACAGGGGGCAACGAGCAGTACTTC. It translates to CASSPTGGNEQYF.

The chain joins TRBV29-1 to TRBJ1-2; tentative D call: TRBD1 (5 bases). V lost 7 bases and J lost 4, with 16 bases in between. Looked up from germline, CDR1 is SQVTM and CDR2 is ANQGSEA. The CDR3 totals 13 residues. The CDR3 sequence: CSGQGGDSYGYTF. As DNA, the CDR3 is TGCAGCGGGCAGGGAGGGGACTCCTATGGCTACACCTTC.